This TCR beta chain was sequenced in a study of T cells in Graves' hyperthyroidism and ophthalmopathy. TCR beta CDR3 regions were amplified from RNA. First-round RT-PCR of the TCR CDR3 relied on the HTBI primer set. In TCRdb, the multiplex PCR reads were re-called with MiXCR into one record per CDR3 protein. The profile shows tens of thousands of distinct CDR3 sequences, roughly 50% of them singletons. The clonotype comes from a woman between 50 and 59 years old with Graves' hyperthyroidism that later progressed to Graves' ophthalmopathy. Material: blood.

The CDR3 here is CATSRGGSFHSTYNEQFF. The CDR3 region has the DNA TGTGCCACCAGCAGAGGCGGGAGCTTTCATTCCACCTACAATGAGCAGTTCTTC. The chain recombines TRBV15 with TRBJ2-1; TRBD2 matches at 7 bases. J gave up 2 bases and V 1 base, and 11 bases lay outside the gene matches. The germline V gene encodes CDR1 LNHNV and CDR2 YYDKDF (reference sequence). The CDR3 consists of 18 residues.